These 26 T cell receptor beta chains came from one sample sequenced in a study of T-cell memory formation after mild COVID-19. TCRdb redid the calling of the 5' RACE reads with MiXCR, one entry per CDR3 protein. The sample has some 310,000 distinct CDR3 sequences, 20% seen once; the top ten hold roughly a fifth. Sequences were obtained from PBMCs or a T cell subset sorted from them (not recorded which). The receptor set was obtained from a man aged 18 to 30 who had mild COVID-19 (a few samples of this study predate the infection). Cell type and time point are not known.

The chain carries TRBV6-6 and TRBJ2-7; 11 positions match TRBD2. Looked up from germline, CDR1 is MNHNY and CDR2 is SVGAGI (reference sequence). This CDR3 is 16 amino acids long. V dropped 5 bases and J dropped 3; count of bases not matched to a gene: 9. In DNA, the CDR3 is TGTGCCAGCAGTCCAAACGTAGCGGGGGGGCACTACGAGCAGTACGTC. It encodes CASSPNVAGGHYEQYV.

The table lists this clonotype with a few counts. The rearrangement links TRBV6-2 or TRBV6-3 to TRBJ2-7; TRBD2 is a possible D gene (6 bases). CDR1 is MNHEY, CDR2 SVGEGT, per germline. Trimming took off 6 bases at V and 5 bases at J, with 11 bases between the two ends. This CDR3 is built from 12 residues. The CDR3 DNA reads as TGTGCCAGCAGACTTCCGGGAGACGAGCAGTACTTC. Residues: CASRLPGDEQYF.

This clonotype appeared once. The chain has TRBV12-3 or TRBV12-4 and TRBJ1-1; perhaps TRBD1 as D (6 bases). V was trimmed by 6 bases and J by 9 bases, leaving 26 bases between them. This CDR3 is built from 16 residues. The CDR3 sequence: CASSSKGGHGPSKAFF. CDR3 in DNA: TGTGCCAGCAGCAGCAAGGGGGGACATGGGCCTTCGAAAGCTTTCTTT.

This clonotype was picked up many times. This chain joins TRBV18 and TRBJ2-5; D possibly uses TRBD1 or TRBD2 (5 bases each). Germline assignment: CDR1 KGHSH and CDR2 LQKENI. V was clipped by 6 bases and J by 3 bases, with 11 bases between them. The CDR3 is 13 residues long. In DNA form, the CDR3 reads TGTGCCAGCTCCCCAGGGACGGAAGAGACCCAGTACTTC. It is translated as CASSPGTEETQYF. The whole variable domain, filled in from reference TRBV18 and TRBJ2-5, reads NAGVMQNPRHLVRRRGQEARLRCSPMKGHSHVYWYRQLPEEGLKFMVYLQKENIIDESGMPKERFSAEFPKEGPSILRIQQVVRGDSAAYFCASSPGTEETQYFGPGTRLLVL.

This rearrangement joins TRBV3-1 to TRBJ2-5; tentatively, D is TRBD1 (6 bases). The V end was cut by 8 bases, the J end by 3 bases, with 13 bases between. Germline loops: CDR1 LGHDT, CDR2 YNNKEL (reference sequence). The CDR3 totals 13 residues. The CDR3 here is CASCDWTEETQYF. The CDR3 DNA is TGTGCCAGCTGTGATTGGACAGAAGAGACCCAGTACTTC.

The rearrangement links TRBV7-2 to TRBJ1-4, with 9 bases that match TRBD1. CDR1 is SGHTA, CDR2 FQGNSA, per germline. V lost 5 bases, J lost 8 bases, and 3 bases stayed unmatched. The CDR3 runs 13 residues. CDR3 in amino acids: CASSVGTGEKLFF. The CDR3 DNA reads as TGTGCCAGCAGCGTCGGGACAGGGGAAAAACTGTTTTTT.

This clonotype was seen a handful of times. J is TRBJ1-1 and V is TRBV7-3, with 7 bases aligning to TRBD1. This CDR3 comprises 18 residues. Germline values: CDR1 SGHTA, CDR2 FQGTGA. The V gene end was trimmed by 2 bases and the J gene end by 0 bases; junction bases not matched to a gene: 12. As DNA, the CDR3 is TGTGCCAGCAGCTTAGGGCCAGGACAGGAAAACATGAACACTGAAGCTTTCTTT. Translated: CASSLGPGQENMNTEAFF.

Concerning this clonotype: A clone one base away is much larger, so this may be a read error. V and J are TRBV7-2 and TRBJ1-2, with D hard to call. The CDR3 length is 12 residues. The V gene's germline CDR1 is SGHTA and CDR2 FQGNSA. V lost 5 bases and J 8 bases, leaving 12 bases between the germline ends. The CDR3 spells CASSPTIRGYTF. CDR3 DNA: TGTGCCAGCAGCCCTACCATTAGAGGCTACACCTTC.

CDR3 region: CASSYSASARTDTQYF. As DNA, the CDR3 is TGTGCCAGCAGTTACTCGGCTAGCGCCCGCACAGATACGCAGTATTTT. The chain couples TRBV6-5 to TRBJ2-3, with a tentative D call TRBD2 (6 bases). Germline-derived CDR1 and CDR2 are MNHEY and SVGAGI. Between the trimmed V and J ends, which lost 0 bases and 1 base, there was a span of 11 bases. CDR3 size: 16 residues.

The rearrangement uses TRBV5-1 and TRBJ1-1; D unclear. The V and J ends lost 2 bases and 4 bases respectively, with 9 bases between them. Germline assignment: CDR1 SGHRS and CDR2 YFSETQ. The CDR3 sequence is 13 residues long. The CDR3 is CASSFAEITEAFF. CDR3 sequence (DNA): TGCGCCAGCAGCTTTGCGGAGATCACTGAAGCTTTCTTT.

This chain uses TRBV7-6 with TRBJ2-3; D perhaps matches TRBD2 (6 bases). CDR1 and CDR2 (germline): SGHVS, FNYEAQ. The CDR3 extends over 15 amino acids. V gave up 4 bases and J gave up 0 bases, with 11 bases separating them. CDR3 sequence reads: CASSSSGTSTDTQYF. CDR3 nucleotide sequence: TGTGCCAGCAGCTCCTCCGGGACTAGCACAGATACGCAGTATTTT.

The V and J genes are TRBV11-3 and TRBJ2-5; the D gene is possibly TRBD1 (6 bases). Germline CDR1 SGHNT, CDR2 YENEEA. Trimming left V 1 base short and J 4 bases short, with 13 bases between. This CDR3 region has 15 residues. The CDR3 nucleotides read TGTGCCAGCAGCTTAGCAGGGGAGACCGCAGAGACCCAGTACTTC. Translation: CASSLAGETAETQYF. The variable domain in full, with the rest retrieved from reference TRBV11-3 and TRBJ2-5, is EAGVVQSPRYKIIEKKQPVAFWCNPISGHNTLYWYLQNLGQGPELLIRYENEEAVDDSQLPKDRFSAERLKGVDSTLKIQPAELGDSAVYLCASSLAGETAETQYFGPGTRLLVL.

This clonotype has only a few counts. The V gene is TRBV5-1, the J gene TRBJ1-4; possible D gene TRBD1, 5 bases. Germline values: CDR1 SGHRS, CDR2 YFSETQ. V dropped 3 bases and J dropped 4 bases, with 13 bases sitting between them. This CDR3 is built from 15 residues. CDR3 amino acids: CASSYADTNNEKLFF. The CDR3 nucleotides read TGCGCCAGCAGCTATGCGGACACGAATAATGAAAAACTGTTTTTT. Looking up the rest from reference TRBV5-1 and TRBJ1-4 gives the full variable domain: KAGVTQTPRYLIKTRGQQVTLSCSPISGHRSVSWYQQTPGQGLQFLFEYFSETQRNKGNFPGRFSGRQFSNSRSEMNVSTLELGDSALYLCASSYADTNNEKLFFGSGTQLSVL.

This clonotype was picked up a small number of times. The chain carries TRBV6-2 or TRBV6-3 and TRBJ2-7; 8 nucleotides align to TRBD1. Germline V gene data show CDR1 as MNHEY and CDR2 as SVGEGT. The trim removed 6 bases at V and 1 base at J, leaving 8 bases unmatched. This CDR3 comprises 15 residues. This CDR3 is CASSSDREFSYEQYV. CDR3 DNA sequence: TGTGCCAGCAGCTCGGACAGGGAATTTTCCTACGAGCAGTACGTC.

The gene calls are TRBV20-1 and TRBJ1-5; D might be TRBD1 (5 bases). Looked up from germline, CDR1 is DFQATT and CDR2 is SNEGSKA (reference sequence). Trimming took 7 bases from V and 4 from J, leaving 20 bases between them. This CDR3 is 15 amino acids long. The CDR3 nucleotides are TGCAGTGACATGACAGTGCCGATTGGAAATCAGCCCCAGCATTTT. It codes for CSDMTVPIGNQPQHF.

The rearrangement uses TRBV10-2 and TRBJ1-2; TRBD1 aligns across 9 bases. Trimming removed 3 bases from V and 5 bases from J; junction bases left unmatched: 7. CDR1 is WSHSY, CDR2 SAAADI, per germline. The CDR3 has 15 residues. The DNA for the CDR3 is TGCGCCAGCAGTGATCCGGGACAGGGTGCATATGGCTACACCTTC. It specifies CASSDPGQGAYGYTF.

The CDR3 DNA sequence: TGTGCCAGCAGCTTAGACAGAAAGGTTGGCTACACCTTC. Encoded protein: CASSLDRKVGYTF. The chain carries TRBV7-2 and TRBJ1-2, with no clear D. The germline V gene has CDR1 SGHTA and CDR2 FQGNSA. V lost 1 base, J lost 7 bases, and 10 bases lay in between. The CDR3 length is 13 residues.

This clonotype was recorded many times. The chain couples TRBV12-3 or TRBV12-4 to TRBJ1-6; D gene unclear. Trimming took 1 base from V and 7 from J, leaving 8 bases between them. The CDR3 contains 14 residues. The CDR3 region is CASSLGALNSPLHF. The CDR3 bases are TGTGCCAGCAGTTTAGGGGCCCTAAATTCACCCCTCCACTTT.

This clonotype was counted between two and nine times. The chain recombines TRBV20-1 with TRBJ1-2, with D uncertain. V lost 3 bases and J 7 bases, leaving 15 bases between the germline ends. This CDR3 is built from 13 residues. CDR1 is DFQATT, CDR2 SNEGSKA, per germline (reference sequence). In nucleotides, the CDR3 is TGCAGTGCTAGGCCCACTCTCTTGAGTGGCTACACCTTC. It codes for CSARPTLLSGYTF.

This clonotype showed up many times. V and J are TRBV12-3 or TRBV12-4 and TRBJ1-6, with 9 bases aligning to TRBD1. The V gene end was trimmed by 7 bases and the J gene end by 7 bases; junction bases not matched to a gene: 11. The CDR3 length is 16 residues. In DNA form, the CDR3 reads TGTGCCAGCACCGGACAAAACGGACAGGGGAATTCACCCCTCCACTTT. Encoded protein: CASTGQNGQGNSPLHF.

This clonotype was counted only a few times. The V and J genes are TRBV9 and TRBJ2-2; D gene uncertain. Germline CDR1 and CDR2: SGDLS and YYNGEE. The CDR3 has 14 residues. V lost 0 bases and J lost 1, with 4 bases in between. CDR3 in amino acids: CASSVAVNTGELFF. The CDR3 DNA follows: TGTGCCAGCAGCGTAGCCGTGAACACCGGGGAGCTGTTTTTT.

This clonotype was detected only a few times. The V call is TRBV6-5, the J call TRBJ1-4; D remains ambiguous. Germline assignment: CDR1 MNHEY and CDR2 SVGAGI. CDR3 size: 13 residues. Trimming pared 8 bases from V and 8 bases from J, leaving 15 bases between. The CDR3 coding sequence is TGTGCCAGCCGCGTGAGGGCGCGAGAAAAACTGTTTTTT. It codes for CASRVRAREKLFF.

The V call is TRBV6-4, the J call TRBJ2-7; 7 bases map to TRBD2. The CDR3 has 15 amino acids. Germline CDR1 reads MRHNA; CDR2 reads SNTAGT. V was clipped by 4 bases and J by 5 bases; unmatched bases: 11. DNA of the CDR3: TGTGCCAGCAGTGCACAAGCGGGGTCGTCCGACGAGCAGTACTTC. Residues: CASSAQAGSSDEQYF.

The CDR3 nucleotides read TGTGCCAGCAGGAACTACATGGTTGGGACTGAAGCTTTCTTT. It translates to CASRNYMVGTEAFF. This chain connects TRBV3-1 to TRBJ1-1; no reliable D call. Germline V lookup: CDR1 LGHDT, CDR2 YNNKEL (reference sequence). V shed 6 bases and J shed 5 bases, with 16 bases lying between them. This CDR3 has 14 amino acids.

This sequence joins TRBV11-2 and TRBJ2-3; perhaps TRBD1 as D (5 bases). CDR1 is SGHAT, CDR2 FQNNGV, per germline. V shed 5 bases and J shed 4 bases, with 10 bases lying between them. CDR3 length: 13 amino acids. The CDR3 reads CASSAWGADTQYF. The DNA of the CDR3 is TGTGCCAGCAGCGCATGGGGCGCAGATACGCAGTATTTT.

The table lists this clonotype with a few counts. V gene TRBV28 combines with J gene TRBJ1-1; maybe TRBD1 (5 bases). The CDR3 spans 13 residues. V dropped 5 bases and J dropped 1 base, with 8 bases sitting between them. Per germline, CDR1 MDHEN and CDR2 SYDVKM. The CDR3 nucleotides are TGTGCCAGCAGTCGTGGACAGAACACTGAAGCTTTCTTT. Residues: CASSRGQNTEAFF.